This T cell receptor beta chain was identified in a study of T cell responses to AZD1222 COVID-19 vaccine. Study results and limitations: Donors were largely white British and mainly female; clonal diversity was possibly underestimated. Only 5 to 7 AZD1222 recipients tested seropositive at baseline. Increased Spike-specific TCR breadth and depth were observed after two AZD1222 doses.

The CDR3 runs to 16 residues. The V end lost 6 bases, the J end lost 4 bases, and 19 bases lay between the germline ends. CDR1 is MDHEN, CDR2 SYDVKM, per germline. Sequencing used immunoSEQ multiplex PCR; TCRdb keeps in-frame clones, though not all of them. The data show over 100,000 clones, roughly 88% seen once. Note on this clone: Its antigen is not known.

The chain carries TRBV28 and TRBJ1-5; weak D call: TRBD1 (6 bases). This receptor was identified in an adult in good health. Sequenced material: peripheral blood, taken on day 0 of AZD1222 vaccination. The CDR3 is CASRAQLGAGNQPQHF. In DNA, the CDR3 is TGTGCCAGCAGGGCCCAGTTGGGGGCAGGGAATCAGCCCCAGCATTTT.